This T cell receptor (beta chain) was found in a study of cytomegalovirus exposure and HLA in healthy donors. Germline V gives CDR1 LGHNA, CDR2 YNFKEQ. The CDR3 is 16 residues long. J lost 5 bases, V lost 4 bases, and 8 bases had no gene match. This clone was counted a single time. With 60 Vbeta and 13 Jbeta primers, the PCR was carried out. Assay: immunoSEQ multiplex PCR; the TCRdb copy retains only in-frame clones and omits some. The sample yields under 200,000 clones, almost 85% seen once. Sequencing was carried out using PBMCs. This chain links TRBV4-2 with TRBJ2-1; 10 bases match TRBD2. The receptor comes from a boy aged 2 to 10 in good health and CMV-seronegative. The CDR3 DNA is TGTGCCAGCAGCCGTAGGAGCGGGAGGGCCGACAATGAGCAGTTCTTC. Translating gives CASSRRSGRADNEQFF.